The subject of this entry is one T cell receptor (beta chain). This sample was included in a study of blood T cell repertoires in COVID-19. Study overall: The study drew acute and convalescent COVID-19 samples from the United States, Italy and Spain.

The CDR3 consists of 13 residues. The V and J ends lost 7 bases and 5 bases respectively, with 15 bases between them. Germline-derived CDR1 and CDR2 are MNHEY and SVGAGI. Per the original data handling: Estimates of nucleated cell counts were drawn from the amplification of reference gene primers. Libraries were prepared by immunoSEQ multiplex PCR; TCRdb keeps only in-frame clonotypes and omits some of them. For V, J and clone size, that table is used; D and trimming come from the DNA. The sample has about 280,000 clones, 88% seen once. One Seattle source followed patients from active infection through their disease course.

Sequencing was done on a sample of peripheral blood. The chain joins TRBV6-5 to TRBJ2-7; D is perhaps TRBD2 (7 bases). This clonotype was sampled from a woman in her 30s with COVID-19, enrolled during active disease. The CDR3 loop reads CASTDPGGDEQYF. CDR3 bases: TGTGCCAGCACCGACCCGGGGGGCGACGAGCAGTACTTC.